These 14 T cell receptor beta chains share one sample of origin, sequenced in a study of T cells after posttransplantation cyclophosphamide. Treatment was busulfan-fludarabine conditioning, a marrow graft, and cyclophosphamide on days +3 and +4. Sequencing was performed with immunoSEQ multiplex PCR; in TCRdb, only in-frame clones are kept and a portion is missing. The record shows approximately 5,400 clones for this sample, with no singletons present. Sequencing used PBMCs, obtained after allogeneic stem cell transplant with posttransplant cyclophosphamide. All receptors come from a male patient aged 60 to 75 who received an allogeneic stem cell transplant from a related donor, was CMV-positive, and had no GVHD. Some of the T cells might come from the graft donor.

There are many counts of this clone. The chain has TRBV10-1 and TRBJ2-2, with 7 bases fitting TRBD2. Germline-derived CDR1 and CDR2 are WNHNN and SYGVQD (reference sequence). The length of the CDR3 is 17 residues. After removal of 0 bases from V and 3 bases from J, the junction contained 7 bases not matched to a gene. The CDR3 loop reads CASSESAEGLDTGELFF. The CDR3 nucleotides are TGCGCCAGCAGTGAGTCGGCGGAAGGACTAGACACCGGGGAGCTGTTTTTT.

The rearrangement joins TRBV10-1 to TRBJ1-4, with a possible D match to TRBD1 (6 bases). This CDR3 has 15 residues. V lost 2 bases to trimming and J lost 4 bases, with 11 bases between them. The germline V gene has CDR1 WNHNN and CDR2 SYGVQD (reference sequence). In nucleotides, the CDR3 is TGCGCCAGCAGTGAGACAGGGACGGGTAATGAAAAACTGTTTTTT. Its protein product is CASSETGTGNEKLFF.

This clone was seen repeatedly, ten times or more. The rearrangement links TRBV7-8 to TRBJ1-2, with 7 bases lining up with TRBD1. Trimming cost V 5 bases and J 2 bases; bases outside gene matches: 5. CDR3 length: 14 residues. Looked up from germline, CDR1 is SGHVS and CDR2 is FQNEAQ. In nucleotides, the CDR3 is TGTGCCAGCAGCCCGAGGACAGGAAACTATGGCTACACCTTC. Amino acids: CASSPRTGNYGYTF. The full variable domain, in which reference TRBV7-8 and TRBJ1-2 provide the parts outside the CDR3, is GAGVSQSPRYKVAKRGQDVALRCDPISGHVSLFWYQQALGQGPEFLTYFQNEAQLDKSGLPSDRFFAERPEGSVSTLKIQRTQQEDSAVYLCASSPRTGNYGYTFGSGTRLTVV.

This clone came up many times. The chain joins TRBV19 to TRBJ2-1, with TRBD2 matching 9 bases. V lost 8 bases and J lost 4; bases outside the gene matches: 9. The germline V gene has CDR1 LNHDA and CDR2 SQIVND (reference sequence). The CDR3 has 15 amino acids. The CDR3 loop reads CASANGLASYNEQFF. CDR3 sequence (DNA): TGTGCCAGTGCAAACGGACTAGCGAGTTACAATGAGCAGTTCTTC.

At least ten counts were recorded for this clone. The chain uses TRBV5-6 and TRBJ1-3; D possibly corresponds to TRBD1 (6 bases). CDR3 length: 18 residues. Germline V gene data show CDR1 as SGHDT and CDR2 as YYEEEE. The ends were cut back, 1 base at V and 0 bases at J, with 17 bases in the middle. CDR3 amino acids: CASSLTYPGAFSGNTIYF. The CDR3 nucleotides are TGTGCCAGCAGCTTGACCTACCCAGGGGCTTTCTCTGGAAACACCATATATTTT. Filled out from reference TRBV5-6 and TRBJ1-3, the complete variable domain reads DAGVTQSPTHLIKTRGQQVTLRCSPKSGHDTVSWYQQALGQGPQFIFQYYEEEERQRGNFPDRFSGHQFPNYSSELNVNALLLGDSALYLCASSLTYPGAFSGNTIYFGEGSWLTVV.

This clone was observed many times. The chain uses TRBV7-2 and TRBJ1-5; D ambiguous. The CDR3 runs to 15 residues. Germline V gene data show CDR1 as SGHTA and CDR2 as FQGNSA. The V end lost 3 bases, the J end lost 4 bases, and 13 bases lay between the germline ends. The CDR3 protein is CASSLDWSSNQPQHF. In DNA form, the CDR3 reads TGTGCCAGCAGCTTGGACTGGTCATCTAATCAGCCCCAGCATTTT.

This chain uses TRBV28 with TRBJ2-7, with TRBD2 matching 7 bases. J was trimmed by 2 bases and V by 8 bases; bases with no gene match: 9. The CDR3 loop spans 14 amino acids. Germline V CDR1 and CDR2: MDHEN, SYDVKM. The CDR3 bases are TGTGCCAGCTCATGGGGACTACAACCCTACGAGCAGTACTTC. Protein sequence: CASSWGLQPYEQYF.

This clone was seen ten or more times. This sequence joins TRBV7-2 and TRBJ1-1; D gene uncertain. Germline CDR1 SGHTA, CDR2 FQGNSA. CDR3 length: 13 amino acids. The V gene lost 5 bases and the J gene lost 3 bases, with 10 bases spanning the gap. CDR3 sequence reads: CASSAGSYTEAFF. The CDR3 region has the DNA TGTGCCAGCAGCGCCGGGAGTTACACTGAAGCTTTCTTT.

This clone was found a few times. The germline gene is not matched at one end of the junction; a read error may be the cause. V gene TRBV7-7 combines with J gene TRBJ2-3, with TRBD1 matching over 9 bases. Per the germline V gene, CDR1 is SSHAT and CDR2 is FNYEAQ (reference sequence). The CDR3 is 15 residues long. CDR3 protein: CASSSGQGVEDTQYF. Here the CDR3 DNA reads TGTGCTAGCAGCTCGGGACAGGGAGTTGAAGATACGCAGTATTTT.

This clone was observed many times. The CDR3 coding sequence is TGCGCCAGCAGCCCAGCGGGAGCAAATCAGCCCCAGCATTTT. This sequence encodes CASSPAGANQPQHF. The chain employs TRBV5-1 and TRBJ1-5; the D is unclear. This CDR3 is 14 amino acids long. CDR1 SGHRS and CDR2 YFSETQ come from the germline V gene. With 4 bases removed from V and 4 bases from J, the gap between germline ends came to 12 bases.

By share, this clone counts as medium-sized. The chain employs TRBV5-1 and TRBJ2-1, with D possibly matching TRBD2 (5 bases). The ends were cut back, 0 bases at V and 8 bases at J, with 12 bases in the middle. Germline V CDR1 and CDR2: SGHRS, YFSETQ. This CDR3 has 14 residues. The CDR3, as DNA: TGCGCCAGCAGCTTGGAGGAGGAGCGGTATGAGCAGTTCTTC. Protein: CASSLEEERYEQFF.

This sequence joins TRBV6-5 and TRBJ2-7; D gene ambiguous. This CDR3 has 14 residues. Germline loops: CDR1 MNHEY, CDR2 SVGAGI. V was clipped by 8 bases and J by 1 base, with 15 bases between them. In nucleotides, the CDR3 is TGTGCCAGCGCCCGGTTTGGGCCGTCCTACGAGCAGTACTTC. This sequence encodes CASARFGPSYEQYF.

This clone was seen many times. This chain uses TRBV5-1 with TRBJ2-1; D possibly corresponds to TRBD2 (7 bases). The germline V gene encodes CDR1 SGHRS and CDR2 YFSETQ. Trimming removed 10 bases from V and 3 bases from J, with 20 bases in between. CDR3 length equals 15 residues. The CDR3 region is CAPPLSGGHYNEQFF. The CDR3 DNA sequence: TGCGCCCCCCCCCTTTCGGGGGGCCACTACAATGAGCAGTTCTTC. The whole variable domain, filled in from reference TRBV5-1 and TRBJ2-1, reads KAGVTQTPRYLIKTRGQQVTLSCSPISGHRSVSWYQQTPGQGLQFLFEYFSETQRNKGNFPGRFSGRQFSNSRSEMNVSTLELGDSALYLCAPPLSGGHYNEQFFGPGTRLTVL.

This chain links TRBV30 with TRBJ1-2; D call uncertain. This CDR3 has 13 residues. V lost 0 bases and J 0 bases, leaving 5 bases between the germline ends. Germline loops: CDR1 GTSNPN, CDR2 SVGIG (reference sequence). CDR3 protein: CAWSVEANYGYTF. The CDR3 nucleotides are TGTGCCTGGAGTGTCGAGGCTAACTATGGCTACACCTTC. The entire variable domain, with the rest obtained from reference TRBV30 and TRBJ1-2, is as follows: SQTIHQWPATLVQPVGSPLSLECTVEGTSNPNLYWYRQAAGRGLQLLFYSVGIGQISSEVPQNLSASRPQDRQFILSSKKLLLSDSGFYLCAWSVEANYGYTFGSGTRLTVV.